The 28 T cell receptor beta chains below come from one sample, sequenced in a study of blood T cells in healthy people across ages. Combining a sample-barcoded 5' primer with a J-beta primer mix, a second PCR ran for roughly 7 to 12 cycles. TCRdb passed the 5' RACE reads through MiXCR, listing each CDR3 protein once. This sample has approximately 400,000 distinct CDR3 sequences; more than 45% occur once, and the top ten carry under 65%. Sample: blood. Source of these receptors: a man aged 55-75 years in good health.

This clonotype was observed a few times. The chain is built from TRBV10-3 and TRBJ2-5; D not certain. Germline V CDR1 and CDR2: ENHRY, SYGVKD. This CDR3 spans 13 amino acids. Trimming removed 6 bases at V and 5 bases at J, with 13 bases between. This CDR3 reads CAISEVNGETQYF. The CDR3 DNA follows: TGTGCCATCAGCGAGGTTAACGGGGAGACCCAGTACTTC.

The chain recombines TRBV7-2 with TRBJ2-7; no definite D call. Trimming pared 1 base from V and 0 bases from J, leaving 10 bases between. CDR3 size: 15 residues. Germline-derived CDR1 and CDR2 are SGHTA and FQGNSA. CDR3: CASSLGGPRSYEQYF. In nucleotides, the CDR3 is TGTGCCAGCAGCTTAGGCGGTCCCCGCTCCTACGAGCAGTACTTC.

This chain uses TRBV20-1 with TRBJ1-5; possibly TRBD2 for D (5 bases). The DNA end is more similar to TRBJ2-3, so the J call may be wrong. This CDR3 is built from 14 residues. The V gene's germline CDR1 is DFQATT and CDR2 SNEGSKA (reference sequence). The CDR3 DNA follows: TGCAGTGCTAGAGTTTCGGGGTGGAATCAGCCCCAGTATTTT. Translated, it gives CSARVSGWNQPQYF.

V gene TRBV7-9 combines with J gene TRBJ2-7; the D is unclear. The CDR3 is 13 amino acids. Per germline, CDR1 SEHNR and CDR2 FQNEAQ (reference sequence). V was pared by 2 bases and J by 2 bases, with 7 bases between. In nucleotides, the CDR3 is TGTGCCAGCAGCTTAACCGGGCCCTACGAGCAGTACTTC. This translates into CASSLTGPYEQYF. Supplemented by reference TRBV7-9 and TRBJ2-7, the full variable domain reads DTGVSQNPRHKITKRGQNVTFRCDPISEHNRLYWYRQTLGQGPEFLTYFQNEAQLEKSRLLSDRFSAERPKGSFSTLEIQRTEQGDSAMYLCASSLTGPYEQYFGPGTRLTVT.

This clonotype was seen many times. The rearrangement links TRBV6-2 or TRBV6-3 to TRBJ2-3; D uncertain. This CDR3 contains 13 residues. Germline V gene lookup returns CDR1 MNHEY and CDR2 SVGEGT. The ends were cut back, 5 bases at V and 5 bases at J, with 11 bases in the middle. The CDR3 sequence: CASSAPNQDTQYF. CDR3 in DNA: TGTGCCAGCAGTGCGCCAAATCAAGATACGCAGTATTTT.

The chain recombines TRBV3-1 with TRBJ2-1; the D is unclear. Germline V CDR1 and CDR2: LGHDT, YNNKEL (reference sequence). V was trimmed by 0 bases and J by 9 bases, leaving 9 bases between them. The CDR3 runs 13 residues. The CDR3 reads CASSQDQPGEQFF. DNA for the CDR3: TGTGCCAGCAGCCAAGATCAGCCGGGTGAGCAGTTCTTC.

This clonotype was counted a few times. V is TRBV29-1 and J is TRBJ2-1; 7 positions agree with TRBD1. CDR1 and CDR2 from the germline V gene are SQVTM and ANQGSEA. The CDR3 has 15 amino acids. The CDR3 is CRIAPDRVMKNEQFF. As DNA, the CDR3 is TGCAGGATTGCCCCCGACAGGGTCATGAAGAATGAGCAGTTCTTC.

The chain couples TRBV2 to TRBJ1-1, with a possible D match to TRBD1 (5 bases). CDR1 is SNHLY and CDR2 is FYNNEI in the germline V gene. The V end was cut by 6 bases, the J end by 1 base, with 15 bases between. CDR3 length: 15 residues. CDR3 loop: CASRPEQGKNTEAFF. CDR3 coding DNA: TGTGCCAGCAGGCCCGAGCAGGGAAAGAACACTGAAGCTTTCTTT.

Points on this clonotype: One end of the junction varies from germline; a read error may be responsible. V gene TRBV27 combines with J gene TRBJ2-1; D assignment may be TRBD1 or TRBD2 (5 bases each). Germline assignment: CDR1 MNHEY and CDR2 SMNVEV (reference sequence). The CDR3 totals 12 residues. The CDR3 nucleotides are TGTGCCGGCAGTTTAATAGGGACCCCCAAGTTCTTC. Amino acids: CAGSLIGTPKFF.

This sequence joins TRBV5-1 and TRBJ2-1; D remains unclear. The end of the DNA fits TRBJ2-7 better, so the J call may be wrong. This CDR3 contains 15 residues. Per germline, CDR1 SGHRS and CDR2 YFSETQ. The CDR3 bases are TGCGCCAGCAGCTTGGGAACACCCAGAACCTACGAGCAGTACTTC. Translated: CASSLGTPRTYEQYF.

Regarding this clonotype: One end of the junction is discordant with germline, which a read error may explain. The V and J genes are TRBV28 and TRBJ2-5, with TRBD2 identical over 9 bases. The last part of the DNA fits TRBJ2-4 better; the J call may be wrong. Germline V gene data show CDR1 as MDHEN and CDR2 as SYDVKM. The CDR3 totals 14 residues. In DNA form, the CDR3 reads TGTACCAGCAGTTTTAGCGGGAGTCTCAACATTCAGTACTTC. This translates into CTSSFSGSLNIQYF.

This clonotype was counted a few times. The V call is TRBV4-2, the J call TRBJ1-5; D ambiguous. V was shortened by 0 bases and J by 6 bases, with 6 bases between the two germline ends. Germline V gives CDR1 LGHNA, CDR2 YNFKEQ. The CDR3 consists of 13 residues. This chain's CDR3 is CASSQDQTQPQHF. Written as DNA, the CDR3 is TGTGCCAGCAGCCAAGACCAAACTCAGCCCCAGCATTTT.

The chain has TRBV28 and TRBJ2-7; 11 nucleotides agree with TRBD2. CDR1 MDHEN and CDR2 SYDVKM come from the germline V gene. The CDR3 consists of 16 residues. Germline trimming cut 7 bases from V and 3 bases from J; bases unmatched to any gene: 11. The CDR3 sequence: CASTPRTSGLVYEQYF. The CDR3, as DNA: TGTGCCAGCACCCCAAGGACTAGCGGGCTAGTCTACGAGCAGTACTTC.

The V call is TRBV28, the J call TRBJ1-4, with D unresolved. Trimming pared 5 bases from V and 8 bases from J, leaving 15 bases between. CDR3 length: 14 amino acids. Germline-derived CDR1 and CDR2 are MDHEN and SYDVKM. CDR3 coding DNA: TGTGCCAGCAGTCCGGGCCCCAGTGAGGAAAAACTGTTTTTT. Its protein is CASSPGPSEEKLFF.

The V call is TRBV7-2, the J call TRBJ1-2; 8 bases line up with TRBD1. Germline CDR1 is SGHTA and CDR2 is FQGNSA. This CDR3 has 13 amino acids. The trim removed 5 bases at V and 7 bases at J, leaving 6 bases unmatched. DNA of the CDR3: TGTGCCAGCAGCCCGGACAGGGACGCTGGCTACACCTTC. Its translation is CASSPDRDAGYTF.

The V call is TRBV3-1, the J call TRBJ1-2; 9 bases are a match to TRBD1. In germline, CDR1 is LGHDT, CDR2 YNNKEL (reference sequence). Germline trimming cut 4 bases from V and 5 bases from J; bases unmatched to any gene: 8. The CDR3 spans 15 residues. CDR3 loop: CASSPTWTGVYGYTF. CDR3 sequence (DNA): TGTGCCAGCAGCCCGACCTGGACAGGGGTTTATGGCTACACCTTC.

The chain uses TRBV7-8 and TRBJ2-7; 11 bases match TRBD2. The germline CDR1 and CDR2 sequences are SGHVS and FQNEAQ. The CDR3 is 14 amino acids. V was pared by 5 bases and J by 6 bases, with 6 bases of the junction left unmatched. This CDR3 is CASSVSGRASEQYF. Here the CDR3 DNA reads TGTGCCAGCAGCGTTAGCGGGAGGGCCAGCGAGCAGTACTTC.

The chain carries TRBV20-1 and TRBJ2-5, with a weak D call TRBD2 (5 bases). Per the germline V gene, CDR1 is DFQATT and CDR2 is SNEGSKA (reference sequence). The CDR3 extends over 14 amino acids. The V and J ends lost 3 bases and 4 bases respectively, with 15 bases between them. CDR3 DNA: TGCAGTGCTAGCCCGAGGGAGTACCCAGAGACCCAGTACTTC. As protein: CSASPREYPETQYF.

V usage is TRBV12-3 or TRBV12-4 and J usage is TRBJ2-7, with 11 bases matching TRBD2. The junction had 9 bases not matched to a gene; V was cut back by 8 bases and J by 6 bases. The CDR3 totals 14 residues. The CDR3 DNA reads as TGTGCCAGCGGGTTAGCGGGAGGGCCGCTCGAGCAGTACTTC. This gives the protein CASGLAGGPLEQYF.

The chain's CDR3 is CSAHRNEQFF. The CDR3 DNA follows: TGCAGTGCTCATCGGAATGAGCAGTTCTTC. The chain employs TRBV20-1 and TRBJ2-1, with D unresolved. The CDR3 spans 10 residues. Germline assignment: CDR1 DFQATT and CDR2 SNEGSKA (reference sequence). Trimming took 5 bases from V and 7 from J, leaving 6 bases between them.

CDR3 residues: CASSQDGRYNEQFF. The CDR3, as DNA: TGCGCCAGCAGCCAAGATGGGCGATACAATGAGCAGTTCTTC. This chain uses TRBV4-3 with TRBJ2-1; D gene unclear. Trimming removed 0 bases from V and 4 bases from J, with 7 bases in between. The V gene's germline CDR1 is LGHNA and CDR2 YSLEER. This CDR3 has 14 amino acids.

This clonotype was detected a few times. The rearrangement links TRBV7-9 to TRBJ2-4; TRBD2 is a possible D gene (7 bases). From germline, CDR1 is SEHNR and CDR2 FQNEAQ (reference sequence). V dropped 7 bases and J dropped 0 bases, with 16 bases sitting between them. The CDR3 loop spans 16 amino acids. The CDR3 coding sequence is TGTGCCAGCAACGAGGGGGGGACGCTAGCCAAAAACATTCAGTACTTC. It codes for CASNEGGTLAKNIQYF.

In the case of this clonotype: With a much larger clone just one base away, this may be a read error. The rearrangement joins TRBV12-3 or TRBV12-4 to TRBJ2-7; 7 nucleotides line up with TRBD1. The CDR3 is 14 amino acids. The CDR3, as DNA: TGTGTCAGCACCCCGGGACAGACTTCCTACGAGCAGTACTTC. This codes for CVSTPGQTSYEQYF.

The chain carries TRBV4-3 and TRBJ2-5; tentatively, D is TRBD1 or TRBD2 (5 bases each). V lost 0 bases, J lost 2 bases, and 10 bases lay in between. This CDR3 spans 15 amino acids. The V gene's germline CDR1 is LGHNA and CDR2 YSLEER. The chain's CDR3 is CASSQDLGEQETQYF. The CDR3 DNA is TGCGCCAGCAGCCAAGATCTGGGGGAGCAAGAGACCCAGTACTTC.

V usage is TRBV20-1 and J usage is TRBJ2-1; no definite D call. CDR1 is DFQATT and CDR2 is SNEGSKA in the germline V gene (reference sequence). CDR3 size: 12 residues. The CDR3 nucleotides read TGCAGGGCTGGCGGCCTGACCTACGAGCAGTTCTTC. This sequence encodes CRAGGLTYEQFF.

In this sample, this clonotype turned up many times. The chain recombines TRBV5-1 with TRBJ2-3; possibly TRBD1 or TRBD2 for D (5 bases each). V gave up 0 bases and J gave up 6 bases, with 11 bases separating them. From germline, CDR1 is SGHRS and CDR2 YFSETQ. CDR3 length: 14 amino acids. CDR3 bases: TGCGCCAGCAGCTTGGCCCCCGGGGCGGATACGCAGTATTTT. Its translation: CASSLAPGADTQYF.

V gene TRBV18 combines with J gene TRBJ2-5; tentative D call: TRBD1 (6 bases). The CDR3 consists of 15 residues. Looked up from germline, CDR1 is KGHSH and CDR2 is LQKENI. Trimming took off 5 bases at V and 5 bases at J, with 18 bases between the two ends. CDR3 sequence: CASSTRQVETETQYF. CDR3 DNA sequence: TGTGCCAGCTCAACTCGACAGGTTGAGACGGAGACCCAGTACTTC.

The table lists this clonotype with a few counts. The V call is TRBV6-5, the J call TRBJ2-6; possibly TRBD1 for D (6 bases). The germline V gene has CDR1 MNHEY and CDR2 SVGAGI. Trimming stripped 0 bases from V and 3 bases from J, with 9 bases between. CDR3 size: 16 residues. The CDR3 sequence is CASSYSKDSGANVLTF. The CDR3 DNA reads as TGTGCCAGCAGTTACTCGAAGGACAGTGGGGCCAACGTCCTGACTTTC.